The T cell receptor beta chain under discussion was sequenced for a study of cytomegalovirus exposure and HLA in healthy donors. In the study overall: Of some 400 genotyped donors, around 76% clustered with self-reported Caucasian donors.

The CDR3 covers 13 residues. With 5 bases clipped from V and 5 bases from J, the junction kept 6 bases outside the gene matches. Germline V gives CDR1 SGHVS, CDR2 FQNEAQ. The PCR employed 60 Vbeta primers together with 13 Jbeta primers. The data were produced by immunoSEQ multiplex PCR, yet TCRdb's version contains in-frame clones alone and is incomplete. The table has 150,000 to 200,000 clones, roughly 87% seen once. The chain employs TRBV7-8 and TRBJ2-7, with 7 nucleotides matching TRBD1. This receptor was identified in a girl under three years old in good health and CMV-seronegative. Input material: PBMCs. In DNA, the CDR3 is TGTGCCAGCAGCCTCGACAGGGTCAACGAGCAGTACTTC. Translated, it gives CASSLDRVNEQYF.